The 32 T cell receptor beta chains reported below all come from one sample, sequenced in a study of T cells in Graves' hyperthyroidism and ophthalmopathy. RNA transcripts were the template for amplifying TCR beta CDR3 regions. The HTBI primer set served for first-round RT-PCR of the TCR CDR3. TCRdb itself ran the multiplex PCR reads through MiXCR, one entry per CDR3 protein. Here the sample spans 600,000 to 700,000 distinct CDR3 sequences, roughly 14% being singletons. Sequenced material: blood. These receptors were obtained from a woman between 35 and 50 years old with Graves' ophthalmopathy.

This chain uses TRBV28 with TRBJ1-1; perhaps TRBD1 as D (6 bases). V dropped 2 bases and J dropped 7 bases, with 14 bases sitting between them. This CDR3 has 14 amino acids. Germline CDR1 MDHEN, CDR2 SYDVKM. Here the CDR3 reads CASSLNHRVDEAFF. The CDR3 bases are TGTGCCAGCAGTTTAAACCACAGGGTTGATGAAGCTTTCTTT.

This clonotype was detected ten times or more. The chain is built from TRBV11-1 and TRBJ1-2; 12 nucleotides align to TRBD1. The germline V gene has CDR1 SGHAT and CDR2 FQDESV (reference sequence). Trimming took 5 bases from V and 3 from J; bases not matched to a gene: 4. The CDR3 totals 15 residues. The CDR3 DNA follows: TGTGCCAGCAGCCGGGGACAGGGGGCAGACTATGGCTACACCTTC. Its protein is CASSRGQGADYGYTF.

This clonotype was counted many times. Here the CDR3 reads CASSSPPDRGGDTGELFF. Written as DNA, the CDR3 is TGTGCCAGCAGCTCACCACCAGACAGGGGAGGAGACACCGGGGAGCTGTTTTTT. This chain links TRBV7-6 with TRBJ2-2, with TRBD1 matching 8 bases. Germline-derived CDR1 and CDR2 are SGHVS and FNYEAQ. Losses at the gene ends were 4 bases for V and 3 bases for J; bases not matched to a gene: 13. There are 18 residues in the CDR3.

This sequence joins TRBV6-2 or TRBV6-3 and TRBJ2-7, with 10 bases matching TRBD2. Looked up from germline, CDR1 is MNHEY and CDR2 is SVGEGT. This CDR3 is 15 amino acids long. Trimming took 0 bases from V and 4 from J; bases not matched to a gene: 3. The CDR3 loop reads CASSYSSSGSYEQYF. DNA of the CDR3: TGTGCCAGCAGTTACTCTTCTAGCGGGAGTTACGAGCAGTACTTC.

The gene calls are TRBV11-2 and TRBJ2-7; 8 bases are shared with TRBD1. Trimming at V came to 1 base and at J to 7 bases, leaving 15 bases not matched to a gene. In germline, CDR1 is SGHAT, CDR2 FQNNGV. The CDR3 contains 17 residues. The CDR3 here is CASSLVGAGAGGREQYF. The CDR3 DNA is TGTGCCAGCAGCTTAGTGGGTGCGGGCGCAGGGGGCAGGGAGCAGTACTTC.

This clonotype has ten or more counts. The rearrangement joins TRBV28 to TRBJ1-1, with D perhaps TRBD1 (6 bases). CDR1 is MDHEN and CDR2 is SYDVKM in the germline V gene. The CDR3 runs 14 residues. Trimming pared 5 bases from V and 3 bases from J, leaving 13 bases between. In DNA form, the CDR3 reads TGTGCCAGCAGTCAAGGGGGACGGCACACTGAAGCTTTCTTT. Amino acids: CASSQGGRHTEAFF.

This clonotype was seen many times. The gene calls are TRBV6-5 and TRBJ1-5; TRBD1 aligns across 9 bases. This CDR3 has 14 residues. V was clipped by 5 bases and J by 6 bases; unmatched bases: 5. Germline values: CDR1 MNHEY, CDR2 SVGAGI. DNA of the CDR3: TGTGCCAGCAGTACTACAGGGGGCCGTCAGCCCCAGCATTTT. This translates into CASSTTGGRQPQHF.

At least ten counts were recorded for this clonotype. Here the CDR3 DNA reads TGTGCCAGCAGCGTCGAGCAAGAGACCCAGTACTTC. Its translation: CASSVEQETQYF. The chain uses TRBV7-6 and TRBJ2-5; D ambiguous. This CDR3 region has 12 residues. The V end lost 5 bases, the J end lost 2 bases, and 6 bases lay between the germline ends. The germline gives CDR1 SGHVS, CDR2 FNYEAQ.

This clonotype was seen repeatedly, ten times or more. The chain combines TRBV27 with TRBJ1-1; D ambiguous. The length of the CDR3 is 13 residues. The V gene's germline CDR1 is MNHEY and CDR2 SMNVEV (reference sequence). V was pared by 7 bases and J by 2 bases, with 11 bases between. For the CDR3, the DNA is TGTGCCAGCAAACCGGATCTCAACACTGAAGCTTTCTTT. The encoded protein is CASKPDLNTEAFF.

The J gene is TRBJ2-7, the V gene TRBV12-3 or TRBV12-4, with 7 bases that match TRBD1. V lost 6 bases and J lost 2; bases outside the gene matches: 13. The CDR3 is 16 amino acids. CDR3 DNA: TGTGCCAGCAGCCTGAGGTCCGGGACAGCCCCCTACGAGCAGTACTTC. Protein: CASSLRSGTAPYEQYF.

This clonotype was found many times. J is TRBJ2-5 and V is TRBV12-3 or TRBV12-4; weak D call: TRBD2 (6 bases). V lost 1 base and J lost 5, with 11 bases in between. The CDR3 loop spans 14 amino acids. CDR3 protein: CASSLGGGSETQYF. CDR3 nucleotide sequence: TGTGCCAGCAGTTTAGGTGGGGGGTCGGAGACCCAGTACTTC.

This clonotype was seen a handful of times. With a much larger clone just one base away, this may be a read error. This rearrangement joins TRBV6-2 or TRBV6-3 to TRBJ2-4; D unclear. V was shortened by 11 bases and J by 0 bases, with 14 bases between the two germline ends. This CDR3 spans 14 amino acids. The germline V gene encodes CDR1 MNHEY and CDR2 SVGEGT. CDR3 nucleotide sequence: TGTGCCGGCAAAGACCCGGTAGCCAAAAACATTCAGTACTTC. This gives the protein CAGKDPVAKNIQYF.

The rearrangement links TRBV28 to TRBJ2-2, with unresolved D. Germline V gives CDR1 MDHEN, CDR2 SYDVKM. The CDR3 contains 15 residues. The V and J ends lost 4 bases and 2 bases respectively, with 11 bases between them. The CDR3 DNA reads as TGTGCCAGCAGTTCACGTGCAGATAACACCGGGGAGCTGTTTTTT. Amino acids: CASSSRADNTGELFF. The whole variable domain, remainder taken from reference TRBV28 and TRBJ2-2, is DVKVTQSSRYLVKRTGEKVFLECVQDMDHENMFWYRQDPGLGLRLIYFSYDVKMKEKGDIPEGYSVSREKKERFSLILESASTNQTSMYLCASSSRADNTGELFFGEGSRLTVL.

This chain uses TRBV27 with TRBJ1-2, with D perhaps TRBD1 (6 bases). The CDR3 covers 14 residues. V lost 6 bases and J 4 bases, leaving 15 bases between the germline ends. Per germline, CDR1 MNHEY and CDR2 SMNVEV (reference sequence). The CDR3, as DNA: TGTGCCAGCAGGGGACATCAATCTCGCTATGGCTACACCTTC. Translating gives CASRGHQSRYGYTF.

This chain uses TRBV6-1 with TRBJ2-7; 9 nucleotides agree with TRBD1. The length of the CDR3 is 15 residues. Germline-derived CDR1 and CDR2 are MNHNS and SASEGT. The V and J ends lost 6 bases and 3 bases, in that order; junction bases with no gene match: 9. In DNA, the CDR3 is TGTGCCAGCAGGATTGATCGGGACAGGGTCTACGAGCAGTACTTC. This sequence encodes CASRIDRDRVYEQYF.

The genes are TRBV6-5 and TRBJ2-7, with TRBD1 identical over 7 bases. V lost 8 bases to trimming and J lost 3 bases; unmatched junction nucleotides: 7. The CDR3 totals 13 residues. Germline values: CDR1 MNHEY, CDR2 SVGAGI. CDR3 protein: CASVRTGVYEQYF. For the CDR3, the DNA is TGTGCCAGCGTTAGGACAGGCGTCTACGAGCAGTACTTC.

The sample holds a few counts of this clonotype. This chain connects TRBV5-4 to TRBJ2-7, with D unresolved. Trimming pared 3 bases from V and 3 bases from J, leaving 19 bases between. The CDR3 extends over 16 amino acids. Germline CDR1 is SGHNT and CDR2 is YYREEE (reference sequence). This CDR3 is CASSYRRRSDNYEQYF. The CDR3 DNA sequence: TGTGCCAGCAGCTACCGGCGCAGGTCGGATAACTACGAGCAGTACTTC. Variable domain in full (rest from reference TRBV5-4 and TRBJ2-7): ETGVTQSPTHLIKTRGQQVTLRCSSQSGHNTVSWYQQALGQGPQFIFQYYREEENGRGNFPPRFSGLQFPNYSSELNVNALELDDSALYLCASSYRRRSDNYEQYFGPGTRLTVT.

This clonotype came up many times. The chain employs TRBV20-1 and TRBJ2-2, with a weak D call TRBD2 (5 bases). V dropped 5 bases and J dropped 4 bases, with 17 bases sitting between them. The CDR3 length is 15 residues. Per the germline V gene, CDR1 is DFQATT and CDR2 is SNEGSKA (reference sequence). The CDR3, as DNA: TGCAGTGCTGCCGCTAGGGAGAGCGTCACCGGGGAGCTGTTTTTT. Its protein is CSAAARESVTGELFF.

The sample holds many counts of this clonotype. The chain couples TRBV28 to TRBJ1-2; D ambiguous. CDR3 length equals 13 residues. CDR1 and CDR2 from the germline V gene are MDHEN and SYDVKM. The V and J ends lost 2 bases and 0 bases respectively, with 4 bases between them. CDR3 in amino acids: CASSLPANYGYTF. Written as DNA, the CDR3 is TGTGCCAGCAGTTTACCGGCTAACTATGGCTACACCTTC.

This clonotype was seen repeatedly, ten times or more. The chain employs TRBV13 and TRBJ2-7; TRBD2 matches at 16 bases. The CDR3 length is 18 residues. V was pared by 4 bases and J by 1 base, with 7 bases of the junction left unmatched. CDR1 and CDR2 from the germline V gene are PRHDT and FYEKMQ (reference sequence). Here the CDR3 reads CASSSRKGLAGGSYEQYF. CDR3 nucleotide sequence: TGTGCCAGCAGCTCGAGAAAGGGACTAGCGGGAGGGTCCTACGAGCAGTACTTC.

This clonotype was observed many times. The rearrangement links TRBV10-3 to TRBJ2-7; TRBD2 matches at 7 bases. The length of the CDR3 is 16 residues. The germline V gene has CDR1 ENHRY and CDR2 SYGVKD. The V gene end was trimmed by 3 bases and the J gene end by 6 bases; junction bases not matched to a gene: 14. DNA for the CDR3: TGTGCCATCAGTGATCTACTAGCGACCGAATTGCTCGAGCAGTACTTC. This translates into CAISDLLATELLEQYF.

This clonotype was picked up many times. The V and J genes are TRBV11-2 and TRBJ1-1; 9 bases map to TRBD1. CDR3 size: 14 residues. V gave up 10 bases and J gave up 1 base; unmatched junction bases: 7. Per germline, CDR1 SGHAT and CDR2 FQNNGV. The CDR3 spells CATQPGQGNTEAFF. CDR3 coding DNA: TGTGCCACCCAACCGGGACAGGGGAACACTGAAGCTTTCTTT.

The V and J genes are TRBV12-3 or TRBV12-4 and TRBJ2-7; 8 nucleotides line up with TRBD1. The CDR3 length is 14 residues. The V gene end was trimmed by 10 bases and the J gene end by 7 bases; junction bases not matched to a gene: 15. The CDR3 bases are TGTGCCAACAAACGACAGGGGAGCACCGGGGAGCAGTACTTC. Protein product: CANKRQGSTGEQYF.

This clonotype was recorded at least ten times. The CDR3 is CASRHSPGQGFYEQYF. DNA of the CDR3: TGTGCCAGCAGACACTCCCCGGGACAGGGGTTCTACGAGCAGTACTTC. The V call is TRBV28, the J call TRBJ2-7; 10 bases are a match to TRBD1. The CDR3 runs to 16 residues. Germline values: CDR1 MDHEN, CDR2 SYDVKM. With 6 bases clipped from V and 3 bases from J, the junction kept 11 bases outside the gene matches. Looking up the rest from reference TRBV28 and TRBJ2-7 gives the full variable domain: DVKVTQSSRYLVKRTGEKVFLECVQDMDHENMFWYRQDPGLGLRLIYFSYDVKMKEKGDIPEGYSVSREKKERFSLILESASTNQTSMYLCASRHSPGQGFYEQYFGPGTRLTVT.

This clonotype was recorded many times. This chain uses TRBV6-1 with TRBJ1-2; a possible D gene is TRBD1 (5 bases). Looked up from germline, CDR1 is MNHNS and CDR2 is SASEGT. The length of the CDR3 is 13 residues. Trimming pared 5 bases from V and 3 bases from J, leaving 10 bases between. CDR3 in amino acids: CASSQGTHYGYTF. In DNA, the CDR3 is TGTGCCAGCAGTCAGGGTACCCACTATGGCTACACCTTC.

Notes on this clonotype: A read error may explain this, as a much larger clone is one base away. This chain joins TRBV24-1 and TRBJ1-1; D gene ambiguous. The germline V gene has CDR1 KGHDR and CDR2 SFDVKD. Trimming removed 9 bases at V and 7 bases at J, with 11 bases between. The CDR3 contains 11 residues. CDR3 residues: CATGWQDEAFF. The CDR3 DNA reads TGTGCCACCGGTTGGCAGGATGAAGCTTTCTTT.

The sample holds a few counts of this clonotype. Given a much more abundant clone one base away, this may be a read error. The CDR3, as DNA: TGTGCCAGTAGTGACAGGGGGCTATACGAGCAGTACTTC. This sequence encodes CASSDRGLYEQYF. The J gene is TRBJ2-7, the V gene TRBV19; 10 bases line up with TRBD1. Germline V gives CDR1 LNHDA, CDR2 SQIVND (reference sequence). J was trimmed by 4 bases and V by 5 bases; bases with no gene match: 2. This CDR3 comprises 13 residues. The whole variable domain, remainder taken from reference TRBV19 and TRBJ2-7, is DGGITQSPKYLFRKEGQNVTLSCEQNLNHDAMYWYRQDPGQGLRLIYYSQIVNDFQKGDIAEGYSVSREKKESFPLTVTSAQKNPTAFYLCASSDRGLYEQYFGPGTRLTVT.

The chain joins TRBV20-1 to TRBJ2-5, with TRBD1 matching over 9 bases. Germline CDR1 DFQATT, CDR2 SNEGSKA (reference sequence). J lost 1 base, V lost 1 base, and 4 bases had no gene match. The CDR3 contains 15 residues. CDR3 residues: CSARGTGEGQETQYF. The CDR3 DNA sequence: TGCAGTGCTAGAGGGACAGGGGAGGGCCAAGAGACCCAGTACTTC.

The chain couples TRBV6-2 or TRBV6-3 to TRBJ2-3; perhaps TRBD2 as D (5 bases). Trimming left V 0 bases short and J 2 bases short, with 9 bases between. Germline CDR1 MNHEY, CDR2 SVGEGT. CDR3 length: 15 residues. The CDR3 reads CASSYSEANTDTQYF. The CDR3 DNA reads as TGTGCCAGCAGTTACTCGGAGGCTAACACAGATACGCAGTATTTT.

This clonotype was seen only a few times. This chain joins TRBV6-2 or TRBV6-3 and TRBJ2-7; TRBD2 matches at 8 bases. Losses at the gene ends were 0 bases for V and 2 bases for J; bases not matched to a gene: 6. The CDR3 runs to 16 residues. Germline CDR1 is MNHEY and CDR2 is SVGEGT. The CDR3 is CASSYSVTSGTYEQYF. The CDR3 region has the DNA TGTGCCAGCAGTTACTCGGTTACTAGCGGTACCTACGAGCAGTACTTC.

Ten or more counts support this clonotype. The rearrangement joins TRBV11-3 to TRBJ1-1; maybe TRBD1 (5 bases). Germline CDR1 is SGHNT and CDR2 is YENEEA. Trimming took off 3 bases at V and 2 bases at J, with 16 bases between the two ends. This CDR3 has 16 residues. CDR3 coding DNA: TGTGCCAGCAGCTTTATCACCGGTGGGGCCAACACTGAAGCTTTCTTT. Its translation is CASSFITGGANTEAFF.

This clonotype was recorded many times. The chain uses TRBV28 and TRBJ2-7, with 7 bases that match TRBD1. The CDR3 is 15 amino acids. Germline V lookup: CDR1 MDHEN, CDR2 SYDVKM. Trimming at V came to 2 bases and at J to 6 bases, leaving 10 bases not matched to a gene. The CDR3 region has the DNA TGTGCCAGCAGTTTAGAGTACAGGGGCGACTCCGAGCAGTACTTC. Translated: CASSLEYRGDSEQYF.